Presented here are 20 T cell receptor beta chains from one specimen sequenced in a study of blood T cell repertoires in COVID-19. Produced via immunoSEQ multiplex PCR; TCRdb's table is partial and in-frame only. This sample carries over 75,000 clones, around 80% of them seen once, and the ten largest clones take 8% to 9%. Sequencing was carried out using peripheral blood. These receptors originate from a man aged 45-65 years who had recovered from COVID-19.

V is TRBV4-3 and J is TRBJ1-2; D is unclear. V lost 1 base and J lost 0, with 6 bases in between. In germline, CDR1 is LGHNA, CDR2 YSLEER. The CDR3 runs 14 residues. This CDR3 is CASSQGPANYGYTF. Here the CDR3 DNA reads TGCGCCAGCAGCCAAGGCCCAGCTAACTATGGCTACACCTTC.

This clone was recorded once. This chain uses TRBV27 with TRBJ1-5, with D perhaps matching TRBD1 (5 bases). From germline, CDR1 is MNHEY and CDR2 SMNVEV (reference sequence). The CDR3 is made up of 14 amino acids. The ends were cut back, 4 bases at V and 4 bases at J, with 11 bases in the middle. The CDR3 protein is CASSSQGPNQPQHF. The CDR3 nucleotides are TGTGCCAGCAGTTCGCAGGGTCCTAATCAGCCCCAGCATTTT.

V gene TRBV6-2 or TRBV6-3 combines with J gene TRBJ2-7; 9 bases fit TRBD2. Germline CDR1 is MNHEY and CDR2 is SVGEGT. The CDR3 is 14 amino acids. V lost 5 bases to trimming and J lost 7 bases; unmatched junction nucleotides: 9. Here the CDR3 DNA reads TGTGCCAGCAGTACCCCCCCTAGCGGGGTAGAGCAGTACTTC. This codes for CASSTPPSGVEQYF.

The sample holds a few counts of this clone. J is TRBJ1-5 and V is TRBV19, with D unresolved. This CDR3 region has 17 residues. Germline-derived CDR1 and CDR2 are LNHDA and SQIVND (reference sequence). Trimming shortened V by 4 bases and J by 0 bases, and 16 bases separated the two germline ends. In nucleotides, the CDR3 is TGTGCCAGTAGTAAGGTTATCGCAGGTTATAGCAATCAGCCCCAGCATTTT. Protein: CASSKVIAGYSNQPQHF.

V usage is TRBV29-1 and J usage is TRBJ2-7; unclear D gene. Trimming removed 7 bases from V and 0 bases from J, with 16 bases in between. Per germline, CDR1 SQVTM and CDR2 ANQGSEA. CDR3 length equals 14 residues. The chain's CDR3 is CSALVPRSSYEQYF. Here the CDR3 DNA reads TGCAGCGCCCTCGTCCCGAGGAGCTCCTACGAGCAGTACTTC.

The chain links TRBV19 to TRBJ2-1, with D possibly matching TRBD1 (6 bases). The germline V gene encodes CDR1 LNHDA and CDR2 SQIVND (reference sequence). The CDR3 runs 13 residues. V gave up 3 bases and J gave up 6 bases, with 9 bases separating them. In DNA, the CDR3 is TGTGCCAGTAGTATGATACAGGGCAATGAGCAGTTCTTC. Translated, it gives CASSMIQGNEQFF. The entire variable domain, with the rest obtained from reference TRBV19 and TRBJ2-1, is as follows: DGGITQSPKYLFRKEGQNVTLSCEQNLNHDAMYWYRQDPGQGLRLIYYSQIVNDFQKGDIAEGYSVSREKKESFPLTVTSAQKNPTAFYLCASSMIQGNEQFFGPGTRLTVL.

The chain couples TRBV19 to TRBJ1-1, with 8 bases matching TRBD1. Per the germline V gene, CDR1 is LNHDA and CDR2 is SQIVND (reference sequence). The V gene end was trimmed by 4 bases and the J gene end by 5 bases; junction bases not matched to a gene: 9. This CDR3 is 15 amino acids long. The CDR3 DNA reads TGTGCCAGTAGTACCGCTGGACAGGGTCGGACTGAAGCTTTCTTT. Translated: CASSTAGQGRTEAFF. Full variable domain (missing parts from reference TRBV19 and TRBJ1-1): DGGITQSPKYLFRKEGQNVTLSCEQNLNHDAMYWYRQDPGQGLRLIYYSQIVNDFQKGDIAEGYSVSREKKESFPLTVTSAQKNPTAFYLCASSTAGQGRTEAFFGQGTRLTVV.

The rearrangement links TRBV5-1 to TRBJ2-1, with D perhaps matching TRBD1 (6 bases). The CDR3 is 13 amino acids. The ends were cut back, 0 bases at V and 10 bases at J, with 11 bases in the middle. Germline CDR1 reads SGHRS; CDR2 reads YFSETQ. The DNA of the CDR3 is TGCGCCAGCAGCTTGGGGGACAATGGGGAGCAGTTCTTC. Protein sequence: CASSLGDNGEQFF. Together with reference TRBV5-1 and TRBJ2-1, the CDR3 gives the full variable domain: KAGVTQTPRYLIKTRGQQVTLSCSPISGHRSVSWYQQTPGQGLQFLFEYFSETQRNKGNFPGRFSGRQFSNSRSEMNVSTLELGDSALYLCASSLGDNGEQFFGPGTRLTVL.

This chain connects TRBV3-1 (or the pseudogene TRBV3-2) to TRBJ2-5; 10 nucleotides agree with TRBD2. The ends lost 5 bases at V and 10 bases at J; junction bases unmatched: 13. Germline lookup yields CDR1 LGHDT and CDR2 YNNKEL (reference sequence). The CDR3 is 15 amino acids. CDR3 coding DNA: TGTGCCAGCAGCTCATATGGGACTAGCGCGGTAGTCCAGTACTTC. This translates into CASSSYGTSAVVQYF.

The chain recombines TRBV19 with TRBJ1-2; 7 nucleotides agree with TRBD1. Germline CDR1 and CDR2: LNHDA and SQIVND (reference sequence). The V segment lost 6 bases and the J segment 2 bases; nucleotides outside the gene matches: 6. This CDR3 region has 14 residues. The CDR3 loop reads CASSAGTANYGYTF. DNA of the CDR3: TGTGCCAGTAGCGCCGGGACAGCCAACTATGGCTACACCTTC.

This sequence joins TRBV5-6 and TRBJ2-5; D ambiguous. The CDR3 spans 16 residues. The V and J ends lost 4 bases and 0 bases respectively, with 16 bases between them. Germline-derived CDR1 and CDR2 are SGHDT and YYEEEE. The CDR3 DNA follows: TGTGCCAGCAGCCCTAGAAACACAAGGTACCAAGAGACCCAGTACTTC. It yields the protein CASSPRNTRYQETQYF.

The chain recombines TRBV3-1 (or the pseudogene TRBV3-2) with TRBJ1-6; perhaps TRBD1 as D (6 bases). This CDR3 region has 14 residues. CDR1 is LGHDT, CDR2 YNNKEL, per germline (reference sequence). V was shortened by 6 bases and J by 7 bases, with 13 bases between the two germline ends. The CDR3, as DNA: TGTGCCAGCAGAAGAGGACAGAGCAATTCACCCCTCCACTTT. This gives the protein CASRRGQSNSPLHF.

This rearrangement joins TRBV7-3 to TRBJ2-1, with 10 bases lining up with TRBD2. Unmatched junction bases numbered 5, after V lost 2 bases and J lost 7 bases. CDR3 length equals 15 residues. Germline assignment: CDR1 SGHTA and CDR2 FQGTGA. In DNA, the CDR3 is TGTGCCAGCAGCTTACTAGCGGGAGTTATAAATGAGCAGTTCTTC. Translated, it gives CASSLLAGVINEQFF.

This sequence joins TRBV19 and TRBJ1-2; 9 bases align to TRBD1. The germline CDR1 and CDR2 sequences are LNHDA and SQIVND (reference sequence). This CDR3 contains 14 residues. V was clipped by 10 bases and J by 3 bases; unmatched bases: 9. The CDR3 here is CATLRTGVDYGYTF. CDR3 bases: TGTGCCACACTTAGGACAGGGGTAGACTATGGCTACACCTTC.

The CDR3 loop reads CASSLEHRGTETQYF. CDR3 in DNA: TGCGCCAGCAGCTTGGAGCACAGGGGCACAGAGACCCAGTACTTC. The chain employs TRBV5-1 and TRBJ2-5; 7 bases are shared with TRBD1. The CDR3 contains 15 residues. The V gene end was trimmed by 0 bases and the J gene end by 4 bases; junction bases not matched to a gene: 6. CDR1 is SGHRS and CDR2 is YFSETQ in the germline V gene.

V is TRBV2 and J is TRBJ1-5; possible D gene TRBD1, 5 bases. The V end lost 6 bases, the J end lost 1 base, and 10 bases lay between the germline ends. CDR3 size: 14 residues. The germline gives CDR1 SNHLY, CDR2 FYNNEI. As DNA, the CDR3 is TGTGCCAGCAGCGGGGGAAGCAGCAATCAGCCCCAGCATTTT. Protein: CASSGGSSNQPQHF.

This clone was counted once. The genes are TRBV27 and TRBJ1-4; a weak D match, TRBD1 (6 bases). V was clipped by 5 bases and J by 7 bases, with 14 bases between them. From germline, CDR1 is MNHEY and CDR2 SMNVEV (reference sequence). The length of the CDR3 is 14 residues. The CDR3 is CASSEYRAGEKLFF. The CDR3 nucleotides read TGTGCCAGCAGTGAGTACAGGGCTGGTGAAAAACTGTTTTTT.

This clone came up once. The chain combines TRBV18 with TRBJ1-6; D remains unclear. This CDR3 spans 13 amino acids. Trimming removed 3 bases from V and 7 bases from J, with 7 bases in between. CDR1 is KGHSH, CDR2 LQKENI, per germline. CDR3 sequence: CASSPLSNSPLHF. CDR3 sequence (DNA): TGTGCCAGCTCACCTCTCTCGAATTCACCCCTCCACTTT.

The V gene is TRBV2, the J gene TRBJ2-3, with TRBD2 identical over 12 bases. Trimming at V came to 0 bases and at J to 11 bases, leaving 9 bases not matched to a gene. CDR1 SNHLY and CDR2 FYNNEI come from the germline V gene. This CDR3 is 16 amino acids long. CDR3 coding DNA: TGTGCCAGCAGTGAAGCGAGGTCTAGCGGGGGGGTTGGGCAGTATTTT. Its translation: CASSEARSSGGVGQYF.

This clone was detected only once. V gene TRBV7-2 combines with J gene TRBJ2-7; 7 nucleotides align to TRBD1. The germline V gene has CDR1 SGHTA and CDR2 FQGNSA. V dropped 2 bases and J dropped 1; count of bases not matched to a gene: 2. The CDR3 is 14 amino acids. The chain's CDR3 is CASSLRDRSYEQYF. Here the CDR3 DNA reads TGTGCCAGCAGCTTAAGGGACAGATCCTACGAGCAGTACTTC.